Listed below are T cell receptor beta chains from one sample, sequenced in a study of CD8+ T cells in alopecia areata. The table came from immunoSEQ multiplex PCR; TCRdb's copy has only in-frame clones and leaves some out. The sample has roughly 73,000 clones, around 30% seen once. The sample was CD8+ T cells sorted from blood, taken at week 4, from a patient treated with tofacitinib. These receptor sequences come from a human donor with alopecia areata. Each CDR3 is given with its conserved first and last residue. D genes are given only for firm matches. Size tells how often a clone was seen (once, few, many) or the class of an expanded clone, and some rows leave it out.

clone_size	d_call	v_call	j_call	cdr3_aa	cdr3_nt
NA	NA	TRBV11-2	TRBJ2-7	CASSFPEDEQYF	TGTGCCAGCAGCTTCCCCGAGGACGAGCAGTACTTC
few	TRBD1	TRBV30	TRBJ2-3	CAWTPGQSTDTQYF	TGTGCCTGGACCCCGGGACAGTCCACAGATACGCAGTATTTT
NA	NA	TRBV13	TRBJ1-4	CASSLKSWRNEKLFF	TGTGCCAGCAGCTTAAAGTCCTGGCGTAATGAAAAACTGTTTTTT
NA	TRBD2	TRBV11-2	TRBJ2-7	CASSLGGTSYEQYF	TGTGCCAGCAGCTTAGGTGGGACTAGCTACGAGCAGTACTTC
NA	TRBD2	TRBV4-3	TRBJ2-1	CASSQVQGTSLIRHYNEQFF	TGCGCCAGCAGCCAAGTTCAAGGGACTAGCCTGATCCGACATTACAATGAGCAGTTCTTC
NA	NA	TRBV19	TRBJ2-1	CASSPGPLNEQFF	TGTGCCAGTAGTCCGGGACCTTTAAATGAGCAGTTCTTC
NA	TRBD1	TRBV27	TRBJ1-2	CASSYRGTRYGYTF	TGTGCCAGCAGTTACAGGGGGACACGCTATGGCTACACCTTC
few	NA	TRBV29-1	TRBJ2-7	CSVTAEYEQYF	TGCAGCGTCACGGCGGAGTACGAGCAGTACTTC
NA	NA	TRBV6-5	TRBJ1-1	CALGRAGQDTEAFF	TGTGCCCTCGGAAGGGCCGGTCAGGACACTGAAGCTTTCTTT
NA	NA	TRBV7-9	TRBJ2-5	CASSSRESQETQYF	TGTGCCAGCAGCTCCAGGGAGTCCCAAGAGACCCAGTACTTC
NA	NA	TRBV11-2	TRBJ1-5	CASSQGNQPQHF	TGTGCCAGCAGCCAGGGGAATCAGCCCCAGCATTTT
few	NA	TRBV2	TRBJ2-1	CASRGLEQFF	TGTGCCAGCCGCGGGCTTGAGCAGTTCTTC